Listed here are 4 T cell receptor beta chains from one sample, sequenced in a study of human T cells and chemical hapten exposure. As to time point: healthy volunteer bleed at 2 weeks. Total RNA extraction was carried out from unfractionated whole blood. MiXCR was run by TCRdb on the RACE reads, yielding one entry per CDR3 protein. The table has approximately 90,000 distinct CDR3 sequences, about 8.6% seen once. Sample: whole blood. The receptors were sampled from a female donor in good health. Some clones in this sample may be carry-over from other donors' samples.

This clonotype was seen at least ten times. The chain carries TRBV29-1 and TRBJ2-3, with D unclear. Trimming took 4 bases from V and 2 from J, leaving 7 bases between them. CDR1 is SQVTM, CDR2 ANQGSEA, per germline. There are 12 residues in the CDR3. The CDR3 sequence is CSVAPSTDTQYF. CDR3 in DNA: TGCAGCGTTGCCCCATCCACAGATACGCAGTATTTT.

The rearrangement links TRBV5-1 to TRBJ1-1; D may be TRBD1 (6 bases). V gave up 4 bases and J gave up 2 bases, with 9 bases separating them. Germline V gene sequence: CDR1 SGHRS, CDR2 YFSETQ. There are 13 residues in the CDR3. The CDR3 DNA reads as TGCGCCAGCAGCGGAGGGGGTAACACTGAAGCTTTCTTT. Protein sequence: CASSGGGNTEAFF.

V is TRBV28 and J is TRBJ1-4; TRBD1 might be the D (6 bases). There are 14 residues in the CDR3. In germline, CDR1 is MDHEN, CDR2 SYDVKM. Trimming left V 7 bases short and J 5 bases short, with 14 bases between. CDR3 in amino acids: CASNPGHRNEKLFF. DNA of the CDR3: TGTGCCAGCAATCCGGGACACCGGAATGAAAAACTGTTTTTT.

The CDR3 nucleotides read TGCAGCGTTCACCGGACAGGGGAAGAGACCCAGTACTTC. Translated, it gives CSVHRTGEETQYF. This chain uses TRBV29-1 with TRBJ2-5, with 9 bases aligning to TRBD1. J gave up 3 bases and V 5 bases, and 4 bases lay outside the gene matches. Per the germline V gene, CDR1 is SQVTM and CDR2 is ANQGSEA. The CDR3 is 13 amino acids.